The source of this TCR beta chain is a study of blood T cells in healthy people across ages. General observations from the study: Calculation of diversity from one million T cells yielded estimates considered to be underestimates. Across the age range, TCR beta diversity per million T cells fell in a roughly linear way. Any changes in expanded clonotypes were possibly confounded, as donor CMV status remained unknown.

Through a sample-barcoded 5' primer and a J-beta primer mix, a second PCR was run for roughly 7 to 11 cycles. Each CDR3 protein gets one entry after TCRdb re-called the 5' RACE reads with MiXCR. The sample has over 1,300,000 distinct CDR3 sequences; almost 60% are singletons. This clonotype was seen only a few times. Its cognate antigen is unknown. The sequencing input was blood. This sequence was found in a man in his late teens or twenties in good health.

In nucleotides, the CDR3 is TGCAGTGCTAGAGATGGAGGGGACCTCACTAGCACAGATACGCAGTATTTT. It encodes CSARDGGDLTSTDTQYF. The chain carries TRBV20-1 and TRBJ2-3; D may be TRBD2 (6 bases). V was trimmed by 0 bases and J by 0 bases, leaving 16 bases between them. Germline V lookup: CDR1 DFQATT, CDR2 SNEGSKA (reference sequence). The CDR3 is 17 amino acids.